The present T cell receptor (beta chain) was sequenced within a study of blood T cell repertoires in COVID-19. Across the whole study: Acute and convalescent COVID-19 samples came from the United States, Italy and Spain. The analysed material was cDNA or gDNA that came from T cells, B-cell-depleted T cells, or PBMCs.

In the source study's methods: Amplification of reference gene primers provided the estimated nucleated cell counts. Assay used: immunoSEQ multiplex PCR; TCRdb lists only in-frame clones, some missing. V and J calls plus clone size are reproduced from that table; the DNA served to infer D and trimming. This table holds over 250,000 clones, 70% to 90% found once. This clone was found once. Germline V gives CDR1 MGHDK, CDR2 SYGVNS. V was clipped by 0 bases and J by 4 bases, with 7 bases between them. This CDR3 comprises 13 residues. This chain links TRBV25-1 with TRBJ2-7; possibly TRBD1 for D (6 bases). The clonotype was recovered from a woman aged 45-65 years with acute or convalescent COVID-19. Sequences were obtained from peripheral blood. CDR3 region: CASSEYGQYEQYF. CDR3 in DNA: TGTGCCAGCAGTGAATATGGACAGTACGAGCAGTACTTC.